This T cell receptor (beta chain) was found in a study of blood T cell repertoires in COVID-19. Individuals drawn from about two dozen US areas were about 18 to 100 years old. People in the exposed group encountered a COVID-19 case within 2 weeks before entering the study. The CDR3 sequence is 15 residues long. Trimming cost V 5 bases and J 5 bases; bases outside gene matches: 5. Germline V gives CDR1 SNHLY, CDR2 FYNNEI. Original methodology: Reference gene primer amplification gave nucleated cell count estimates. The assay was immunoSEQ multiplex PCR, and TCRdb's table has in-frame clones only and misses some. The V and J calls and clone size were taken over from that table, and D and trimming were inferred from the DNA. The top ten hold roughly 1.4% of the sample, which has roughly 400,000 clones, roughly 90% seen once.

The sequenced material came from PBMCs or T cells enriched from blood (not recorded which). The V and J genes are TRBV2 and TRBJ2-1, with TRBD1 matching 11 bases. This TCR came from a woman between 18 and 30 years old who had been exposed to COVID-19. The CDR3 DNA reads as TGTGCCAGCAGTCCGGGACAGGGGGACCACAATGAGCAGTTCTTC. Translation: CASSPGQGDHNEQFF. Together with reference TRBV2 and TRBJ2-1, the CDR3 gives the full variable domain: EPEVTQTPSHQVTQMGQEVILRCVPISNHLYFYWYRQILGQKVEFLVSFYNNEISEKSEIFDDQFSVERPDGSNFTLKIRSTKLEDSAMYFCASSPGQGDHNEQFFGPGTRLTVL.